Below are 20 T cell receptor beta chains sequenced from a single sample in a study of radiotherapy plus CTLA-4 blockade in lung cancer. Libraries were prepared by immunoSEQ multiplex PCR; TCRdb keeps only in-frame clonotypes and omits some of them. The table lists roughly 98,000 clones, 82% of them singletons, with around 3.5% in the top ten. The sequenced sample was peripheral blood, obtained from a patient treated with radiotherapy plus ipilimumab. These receptors were obtained from a human donor with non-small cell lung cancer who had a partial response to radiotherapy plus ipilimumab.

This chain links TRBV7-8 with TRBJ2-2; 10 nucleotides line up with TRBD2. Germline loops: CDR1 SGHVS, CDR2 FQNEAQ. This CDR3 has 16 residues. The V segment lost 0 bases and the J segment 7 bases; nucleotides outside the gene matches: 5. CDR3 bases: TGTGCCAGCAGCTTAGCAAGTCTAGCGGGAGTCGGGGAGCTGTTTTTT. Protein: CASSLASLAGVGELFF.

CDR3 nucleotides: TGTGCCAGCAGCGTAGGGCAGGGTATCTCAGATACGCAGTATTTT. It specifies CASSVGQGISDTQYF. The chain employs TRBV9 and TRBJ2-3; TRBD1 might be the D (5 bases). The V and J ends lost 0 bases and 4 bases respectively, with 12 bases between them. CDR1 SGDLS and CDR2 YYNGEE come from the germline V gene. The CDR3 sequence is 15 residues long.

The chain is built from TRBV6-1 and TRBJ2-7; 9 bases are a match to TRBD2. With V trimmed by 0 bases and J by 6 bases, 6 bases remained unmatched. CDR3 length: 15 amino acids. Germline V lookup: CDR1 MNHNS, CDR2 SASEGT. The CDR3: CASSEARRGGVEQYF. CDR3 nucleotide sequence: TGTGCCAGCAGTGAAGCTCGGCGGGGGGGGGTCGAGCAGTACTTC.

This clone came up a few times. This chain connects TRBV4-1 to TRBJ1-5, with D unclear. This CDR3 has 16 residues. The germline V gene has CDR1 MGHRA and CDR2 YSYEKL. The germline V and J ends were trimmed by 0 bases and 2 bases, with 11 bases remaining between them. The CDR3 bases are TGCGCCAGCAGCCAAGAGGCGCCACAGCGCAATCAGCCCCAGCATTTT. This encodes CASSQEAPQRNQPQHF.

The chain has TRBV5-1 and TRBJ1-1, with 11 bases identical to TRBD1. This CDR3 spans 16 amino acids. In germline, CDR1 is SGHRS, CDR2 YFSETQ. The V segment lost 3 bases and the J segment 11 bases; nucleotides outside the gene matches: 15. As DNA, the CDR3 is TGCGCCAGCAGCTCTGGACAGGGGGCGGGCCCCCCCTGGGCTTTCTTT. Its protein is CASSSGQGAGPPWAFF.

The chain couples TRBV7-8 to TRBJ2-6; D perhaps matches TRBD1 (6 bases). Germline V gene lookup returns CDR1 SGHVS and CDR2 FQNEAQ. The ends were cut back, 4 bases at V and 0 bases at J, with 19 bases in the middle. The length of the CDR3 is 19 residues. CDR3 sequence (DNA): TGTGCCAGCAGCTCGAGCTCCGGGACAAGTAACTCTGGGGCCAACGTCCTGACTTTC. It is translated as CASSSSSGTSNSGANVLTF.

V gene TRBV5-5 combines with J gene TRBJ2-7, with 11 bases identical to TRBD2. CDR1 and CDR2 (germline): SGHKS, YYEKEE (reference sequence). J was trimmed by 12 bases and V by 0 bases; bases with no gene match: 2. This CDR3 comprises 12 residues. In DNA form, the CDR3 reads TGTGCCAGCAGCTTGGCCCTAGCGGGAGGGTACTTC. This encodes CASSLALAGGYF.

CDR3 sequence reads: CASSLEAGRNQPQHF. In DNA form, the CDR3 reads TGCGCCAGCAGCTTGGAGGCGGGGAGGAATCAGCCCCAGCATTTT. The genes are TRBV5-1 and TRBJ1-5; no reliable D call. This CDR3 is built from 15 residues. CDR1 and CDR2 from the germline V gene are SGHRS and YFSETQ. Trimming took 0 bases from V and 4 from J, leaving 11 bases between them.

The V and J genes are TRBV5-1 and TRBJ2-5, with 14 positions matching TRBD2. The CDR3 covers 17 residues. Germline V CDR1 and CDR2: SGHRS, YFSETQ. J was trimmed by 5 bases and V by 3 bases; bases with no gene match: 9. CDR3 in DNA: TGCGCCAGCAGCTCCGGGACTAGCGGGAGAGGTCGGGAGACCCAGTACTTC. Its protein product is CASSSGTSGRGRETQYF.

The chain uses TRBV10-3 and TRBJ1-5, with TRBD1 matching over 8 bases. CDR3 length: 15 amino acids. The junction had 8 bases not matched to a gene; V was cut back by 3 bases and J by 7 bases. Germline V CDR1 and CDR2: ENHRY, SYGVKD. The CDR3 spells CAISEQGQGVQPQHF. In DNA, the CDR3 is TGTGCCATCAGTGAACAAGGACAGGGCGTACAGCCCCAGCATTTT.

V gene TRBV5-1 combines with J gene TRBJ2-5, with 7 bases identical to TRBD1. J lost 5 bases, V lost 3 bases, and 13 bases had no gene match. The germline V gene encodes CDR1 SGHRS and CDR2 YFSETQ. The length of the CDR3 is 16 residues. The CDR3 nucleotides read TGCGCCAGCAGCTCTACCGGACAGGCTCCAGGGGAGACCCAGTACTTC. Its translation is CASSSTGQAPGETQYF.

The rearrangement uses TRBV28 and TRBJ1-5; TRBD1 aligns across 10 bases. Losses at the gene ends were 6 bases for V and 6 bases for J; bases not matched to a gene: 5. CDR3 size: 14 residues. Germline-derived CDR1 and CDR2 are MDHEN and SYDVKM. The CDR3 nucleotides read TGTGCCAGCAGGCCGGACAGGGGGGCTCAGCCCCAGCATTTT. Translating it yields CASRPDRGAQPQHF.

This chain links TRBV11-2 with TRBJ1-1, with 7 bases identical to TRBD1. The germline V gene has CDR1 SGHAT and CDR2 FQNNGV. The CDR3 runs 15 residues. With 5 bases clipped from V and 2 bases from J, the junction kept 8 bases outside the gene matches. The CDR3 DNA reads as TGTGCCAGCAGCCCGAGGAGGGGGCTCAACACTGAAGCTTTCTTT. Its translation: CASSPRRGLNTEAFF.

CDR3 sequence (DNA): TGTGCCAGCAGCCGAGCGGGAGGGGGCAATGAGCAGTTCTTC. Translation: CASSRAGGGNEQFF. The chain has TRBV11-3 and TRBJ2-1, with 10 bases aligning to TRBD2. The ends lost 5 bases at V and 6 bases at J; junction bases unmatched: 4. This CDR3 is built from 14 residues. CDR1 and CDR2 from the germline V gene are SGHNT and YENEEA. The full variable domain, rest sourced from reference TRBV11-3 and TRBJ2-1, is EAGVVQSPRYKIIEKKQPVAFWCNPISGHNTLYWYLQNLGQGPELLIRYENEEAVDDSQLPKDRFSAERLKGVDSTLKIQPAELGDSAVYLCASSRAGGGNEQFFGPGTRLTVL.

The chain is built from TRBV10-3 and TRBJ1-2; D remains unclear. The CDR3 totals 11 residues. The germline V gene has CDR1 ENHRY and CDR2 SYGVKD. V was cut by 2 bases and J by 8 bases, with 6 bases left in between. This CDR3 reads CAISEGGGYTF. The CDR3 nucleotides are TGTGCCATCAGTGAGGGCGGGGGCTACACCTTC.

The V gene is TRBV29-1, the J gene TRBJ2-1, with 14 bases lining up with TRBD2. V lost 4 bases, J lost 8 bases, and 4 bases stayed unmatched. The CDR3 has 14 amino acids. Germline V gives CDR1 SQVTM, CDR2 ANQGSEA. The CDR3 sequence is CSVAGTSGSDEQFF. The CDR3 bases are TGCAGCGTTGCAGGGACTAGCGGGAGTGATGAGCAGTTCTTC.

The V and J genes are TRBV28 and TRBJ2-7, with 9 bases fitting TRBD1. The V gene's germline CDR1 is MDHEN and CDR2 SYDVKM. This CDR3 region has 14 residues. Trimming cost V 7 bases and J 4 bases; bases outside gene matches: 8. This chain's CDR3 is CASTVGTGPYEQYF. For the CDR3, the DNA is TGTGCCAGCACCGTAGGGACAGGGCCTTACGAGCAGTACTTC.

This chain's CDR3 is CASRMTGAQETQYF. The DNA for the CDR3 is TGTGCCAGCAGGATGACAGGGGCCCAAGAGACCCAGTACTTC. V is TRBV11-2 and J is TRBJ2-5; 8 positions match TRBD1. This CDR3 has 14 amino acids. Germline-derived CDR1 and CDR2 are SGHAT and FQNNGV. V shed 6 bases and J 1 base; nucleotides not matched to a gene: 4.

The chain uses TRBV30 and TRBJ2-7; weak D call: TRBD1 (5 bases). V shed 1 base and J shed 0 bases, with 16 bases lying between them. This CDR3 is 16 amino acids long. Germline loops: CDR1 GTSNPN, CDR2 SVGIG (reference sequence). The CDR3 region is CAWSALTVPRSYEQYF. CDR3 bases: TGTGCCTGGAGTGCCCTGACAGTTCCCCGCTCCTACGAGCAGTACTTC.

The chain employs TRBV30 and TRBJ1-1; D might be TRBD1 (6 bases). Germline CDR1 GTSNPN, CDR2 SVGIG (reference sequence). The germline V and J ends were trimmed by 1 base and 5 bases, with 11 bases remaining between them. The CDR3 runs to 13 residues. The CDR3 reads CAWSGTVKTEAFF. CDR3 sequence (DNA): TGTGCCTGGAGTGGGACAGTCAAAACTGAAGCTTTCTTT.